This TCR beta chain emerged from a study of T cell responses to AZD1222 COVID-19 vaccine. The V end lost 2 bases, the J end lost 9 bases, and 36 bases lay between the germline ends. This CDR3 comprises 22 residues. Germline V lookup: CDR1 SGHRS, CDR2 YFSETQ. Clones were read by immunoSEQ multiplex PCR, and TCRdb kept only the in-frame ones, dropping some. The sample carries some 150,000 clones, about 93% recorded once. Study results and limitations: No day 14 peak samples; only post-peak repertoires were characterized. Unmutated variant regions are reportedly targeted by nearly half of spike-specific TCRs. Spike-specific TCRs gained breadth and depth after people received two AZD1222 doses.

With regard to this clone: What it recognizes is unknown.

The sequence derives from an adult in good health. Source: peripheral blood, taken on day 0 of AZD1222 vaccination. The chain is built from TRBV5-1 and TRBJ1-6, with D possibly matching TRBD1 (5 bases). The CDR3 sequence: CASSFLPPLEGFLGLIGSPLHF. The CDR3 DNA sequence: TGCGCCAGCAGCTTTTTGCCCCCCCTAGAGGGTTTTTTGGGACTAATAGGTTCACCCCTCCACTTT.